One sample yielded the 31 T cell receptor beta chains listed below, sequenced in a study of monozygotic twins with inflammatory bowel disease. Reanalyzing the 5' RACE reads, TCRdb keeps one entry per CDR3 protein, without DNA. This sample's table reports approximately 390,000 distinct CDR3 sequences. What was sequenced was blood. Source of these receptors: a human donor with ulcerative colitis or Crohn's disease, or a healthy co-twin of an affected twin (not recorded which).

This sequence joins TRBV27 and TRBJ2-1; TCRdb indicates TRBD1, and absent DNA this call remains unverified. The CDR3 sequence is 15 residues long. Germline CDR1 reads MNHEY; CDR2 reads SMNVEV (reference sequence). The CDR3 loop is CASRLGREPYNEQFF.

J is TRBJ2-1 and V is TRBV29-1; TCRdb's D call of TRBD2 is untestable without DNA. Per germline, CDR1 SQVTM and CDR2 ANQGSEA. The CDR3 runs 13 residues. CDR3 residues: CSASGGDYNEQFF.

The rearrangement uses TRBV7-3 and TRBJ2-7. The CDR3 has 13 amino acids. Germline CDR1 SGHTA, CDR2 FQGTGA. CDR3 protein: CASSLTDYYEQYF.

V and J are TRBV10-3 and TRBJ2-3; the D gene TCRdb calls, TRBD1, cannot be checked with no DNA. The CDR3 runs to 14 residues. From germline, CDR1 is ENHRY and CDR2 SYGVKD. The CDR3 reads CAISDHRGHVTQYF.

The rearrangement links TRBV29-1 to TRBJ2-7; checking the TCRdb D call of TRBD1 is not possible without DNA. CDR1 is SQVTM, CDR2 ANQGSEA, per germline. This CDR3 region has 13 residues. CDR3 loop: CSVGWGLTYEQYF.

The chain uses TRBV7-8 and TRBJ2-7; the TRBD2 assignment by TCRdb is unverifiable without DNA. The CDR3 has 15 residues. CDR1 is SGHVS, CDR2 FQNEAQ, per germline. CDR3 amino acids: CASSLGRGLTYEQYF.

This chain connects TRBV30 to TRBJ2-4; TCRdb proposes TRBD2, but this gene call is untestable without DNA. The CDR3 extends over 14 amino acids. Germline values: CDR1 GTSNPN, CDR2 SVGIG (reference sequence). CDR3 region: CAWSRGLAGADQYF. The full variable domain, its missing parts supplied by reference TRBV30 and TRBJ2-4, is SQTIHQWPATLVQPVGSPLSLECTVEGTSNPNLYWYRQAAGRGLQLLFYSVGIGQISSEVPQNLSASRPQDRQFILSSKKLLLSDSGFYLCAWSRGLAGADQYFGAGTRLSVL.

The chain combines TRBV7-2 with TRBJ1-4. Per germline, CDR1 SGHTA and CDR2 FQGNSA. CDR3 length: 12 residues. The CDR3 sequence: CASSLHNEKLFF. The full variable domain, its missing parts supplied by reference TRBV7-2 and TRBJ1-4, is GAGVSQSPSNKVTEKGKDVELRCDPISGHTALYWYRQSLGQGLEFLIYFQGNSAPDKSGLPSDRFSAERTGGSVSTLTIQRTQQEDSAVYLCASSLHNEKLFFGSGTQLSVL.

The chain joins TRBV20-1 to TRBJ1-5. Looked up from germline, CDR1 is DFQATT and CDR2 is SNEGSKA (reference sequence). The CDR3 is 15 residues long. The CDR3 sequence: CSARRGADSNQPQHF.

The CDR3 spells CASTHRLAGLTDTQYF. The rearrangement links TRBV11-2 to TRBJ2-3; TCRdb gives TRBD2 as the D gene, but with no DNA this cannot be confirmed. This CDR3 has 16 amino acids. The germline gives CDR1 SGHAT, CDR2 FQNNGV.

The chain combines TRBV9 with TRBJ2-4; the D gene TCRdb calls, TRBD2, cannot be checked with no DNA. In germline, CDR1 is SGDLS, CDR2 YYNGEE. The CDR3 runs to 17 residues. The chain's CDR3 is CASSVGGLAQAKNIQYF. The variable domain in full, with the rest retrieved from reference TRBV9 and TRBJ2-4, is DSGVTQTPKHLITATGQRVTLRCSPRSGDLSVYWYQQSLDQGLQFLIQYYNGEERAKGNILERFSAQQFPDLHSELNLSSLELGDSALYFCASSVGGLAQAKNIQYFGAGTRLSVL.

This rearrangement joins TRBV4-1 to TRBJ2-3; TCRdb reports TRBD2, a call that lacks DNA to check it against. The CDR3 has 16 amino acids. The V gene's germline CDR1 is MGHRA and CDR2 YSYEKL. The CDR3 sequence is CASSQDPPAGSDTQYF.

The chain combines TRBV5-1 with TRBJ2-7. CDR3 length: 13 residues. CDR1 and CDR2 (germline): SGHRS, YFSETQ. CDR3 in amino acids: CASSLDRGYEQYF.

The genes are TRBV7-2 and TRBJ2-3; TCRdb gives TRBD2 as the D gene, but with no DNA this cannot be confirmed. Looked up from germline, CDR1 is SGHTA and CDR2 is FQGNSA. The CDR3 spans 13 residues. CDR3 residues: CASLSSGRHTQYF. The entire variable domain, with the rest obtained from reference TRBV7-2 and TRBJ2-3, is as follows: GAGVSQSPSNKVTEKGKDVELRCDPISGHTALYWYRQSLGQGLEFLIYFQGNSAPDKSGLPSDRFSAERTGGSVSTLTIQRTQQEDSAVYLCASLSSGRHTQYFGPGTRLTVL.

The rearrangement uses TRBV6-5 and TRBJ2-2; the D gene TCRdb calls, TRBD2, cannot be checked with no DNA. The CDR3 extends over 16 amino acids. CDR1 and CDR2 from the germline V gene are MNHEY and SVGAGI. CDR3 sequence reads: CASRSRTSGVAGELFF.

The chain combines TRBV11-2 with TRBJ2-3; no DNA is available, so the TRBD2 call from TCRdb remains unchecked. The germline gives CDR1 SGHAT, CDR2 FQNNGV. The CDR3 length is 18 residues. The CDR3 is CASSLRPPREGPHGTQYF.

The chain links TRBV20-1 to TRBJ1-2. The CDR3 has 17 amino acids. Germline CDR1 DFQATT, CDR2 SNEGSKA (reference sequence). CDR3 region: CSATALRGHPLEYGYTF.

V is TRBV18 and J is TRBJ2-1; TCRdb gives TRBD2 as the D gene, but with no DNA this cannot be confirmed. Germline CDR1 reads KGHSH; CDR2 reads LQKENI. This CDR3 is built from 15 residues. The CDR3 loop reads CASSPPGIVRGPPFF.

The CDR3 here is CSVEDPGPGETQYF. The gene calls are TRBV29-1 and TRBJ2-5; TCRdb names TRBD1, which stays unverified in the absence of DNA. In germline, CDR1 is SQVTM, CDR2 ANQGSEA. The CDR3 contains 14 residues.

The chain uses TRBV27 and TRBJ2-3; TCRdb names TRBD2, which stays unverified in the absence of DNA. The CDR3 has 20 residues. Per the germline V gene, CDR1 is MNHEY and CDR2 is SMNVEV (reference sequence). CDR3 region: CASSLWVPAGGPRSTDTQYF.

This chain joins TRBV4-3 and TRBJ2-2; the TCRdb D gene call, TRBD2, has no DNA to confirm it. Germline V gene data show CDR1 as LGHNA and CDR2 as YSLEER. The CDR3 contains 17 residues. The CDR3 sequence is CASSQGPTLSGTGELFF.

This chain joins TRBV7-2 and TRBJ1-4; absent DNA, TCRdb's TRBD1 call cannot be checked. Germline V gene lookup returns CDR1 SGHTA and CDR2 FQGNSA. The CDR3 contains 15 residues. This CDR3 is CASSSRAGTGEKLFF. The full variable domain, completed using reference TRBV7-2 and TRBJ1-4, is GAGVSQSPSNKVTEKGKDVELRCDPISGHTALYWYRQSLGQGLEFLIYFQGNSAPDKSGLPSDRFSAERTGGSVSTLTIQRTQQEDSAVYLCASSSRAGTGEKLFFGSGTQLSVL.

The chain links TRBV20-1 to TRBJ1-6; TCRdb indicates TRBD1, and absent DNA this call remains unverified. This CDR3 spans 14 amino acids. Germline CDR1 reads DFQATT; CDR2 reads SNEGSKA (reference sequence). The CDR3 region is CSAPVDRADSPLHF.

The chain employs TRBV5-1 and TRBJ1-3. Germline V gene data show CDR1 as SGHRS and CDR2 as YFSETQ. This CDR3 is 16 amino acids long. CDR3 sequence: CASSWADGYSGNAIYF.

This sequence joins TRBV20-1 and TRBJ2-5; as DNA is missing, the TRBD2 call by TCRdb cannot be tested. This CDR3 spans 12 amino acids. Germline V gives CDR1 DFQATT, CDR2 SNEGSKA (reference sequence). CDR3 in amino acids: CSARGGPETQYF.

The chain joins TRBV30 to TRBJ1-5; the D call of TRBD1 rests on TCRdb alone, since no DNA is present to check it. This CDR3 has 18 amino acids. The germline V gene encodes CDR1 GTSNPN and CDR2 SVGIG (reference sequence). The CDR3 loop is CAWSLGPGKRSSNQPQHF.

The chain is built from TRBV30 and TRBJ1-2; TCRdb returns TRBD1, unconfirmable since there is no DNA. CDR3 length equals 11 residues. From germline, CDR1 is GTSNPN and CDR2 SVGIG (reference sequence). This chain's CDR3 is CAWGQGPGYTF. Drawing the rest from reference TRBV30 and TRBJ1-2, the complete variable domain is SQTIHQWPATLVQPVGSPLSLECTVEGTSNPNLYWYRQAAGRGLQLLFYSVGIGQISSEVPQNLSASRPQDRQFILSSKKLLLSDSGFYLCAWGQGPGYTFGSGTRLTVV.

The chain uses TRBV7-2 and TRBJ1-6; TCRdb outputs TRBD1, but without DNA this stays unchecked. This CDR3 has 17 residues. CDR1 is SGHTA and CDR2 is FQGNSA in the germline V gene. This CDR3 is CASSLYIGGSPNSPLHF.

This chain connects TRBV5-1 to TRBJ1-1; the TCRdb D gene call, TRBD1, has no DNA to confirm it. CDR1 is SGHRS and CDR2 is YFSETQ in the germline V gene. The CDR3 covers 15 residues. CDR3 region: CASSLARQGGTEAFF.

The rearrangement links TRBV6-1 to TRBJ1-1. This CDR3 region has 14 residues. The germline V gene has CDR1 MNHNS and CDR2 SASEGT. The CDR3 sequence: CASSDGFMNTEAFF.

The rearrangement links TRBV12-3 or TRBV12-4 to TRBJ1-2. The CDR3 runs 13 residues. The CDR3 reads CASSPTSGNGYTF.